The clone carrying this TCR beta chain showed up just once. Its antigen is not identified. This entry is derived from a study of T cell responses to AZD1222 COVID-19 vaccine. General study findings and limits: Only 5 or 6 individuals given AZD1222 were seropositive at baseline. Spike-wide vaccine-associated CD4 TCRs dominated at 160-218 and 743-854. Spike-specific TCR depth and breadth grew after two AZD1222 doses.

The CDR3 sequence is 15 residues long. Trimming removed 4 bases at V and 8 bases at J, with 17 bases between. CDR1 and CDR2 (germline): LGHNA, YSLEER. TCRdb keeps only in-frame clones here, not all; method: immunoSEQ multiplex PCR. The table has tens of thousands of clones, about nine tenths seen once. The V call is TRBV4-3, the J call TRBJ1-4; perhaps TRBD1 as D (5 bases). This receptor was taken from an adult in good health. The sample consisted of peripheral blood, taken on day 0 of MenACWY control vaccination. The CDR3 loop is CASSLGAGPSEKLFF. CDR3 DNA sequence: TGCGCCAGCAGCCTCGGAGCAGGGCCGTCGGAAAAACTGTTTTTT.